This TCR beta chain was obtained from a study of shared clonotypes between healthy human individuals. From germline, CDR1 is GTSNPN and CDR2 SVGIG (reference sequence). This CDR3 is built from 11 residues. As to this clone: One end of the junction does not line up with germline, which may come from a read error.

Produced via immunoSEQ multiplex PCR; TCRdb's table is partial and in-frame only. Of some 450,000 clones in the sample, around 77% are singletons; the top ten hold 12%. V and J are TRBV30 and TRBJ2-7, with D tentatively TRBD2 (5 bases). The specimen sequenced was PBMCs. The origin of this receptor is a woman between 35 and 50 years old in good health. Some clones in this sample may be carry-over from other donors' samples. The CDR3 DNA follows: TGTGCCTGGAGCGAGGGCTACAAGCAGTACTTC. The encoded protein is CAWSEGYKQYF.